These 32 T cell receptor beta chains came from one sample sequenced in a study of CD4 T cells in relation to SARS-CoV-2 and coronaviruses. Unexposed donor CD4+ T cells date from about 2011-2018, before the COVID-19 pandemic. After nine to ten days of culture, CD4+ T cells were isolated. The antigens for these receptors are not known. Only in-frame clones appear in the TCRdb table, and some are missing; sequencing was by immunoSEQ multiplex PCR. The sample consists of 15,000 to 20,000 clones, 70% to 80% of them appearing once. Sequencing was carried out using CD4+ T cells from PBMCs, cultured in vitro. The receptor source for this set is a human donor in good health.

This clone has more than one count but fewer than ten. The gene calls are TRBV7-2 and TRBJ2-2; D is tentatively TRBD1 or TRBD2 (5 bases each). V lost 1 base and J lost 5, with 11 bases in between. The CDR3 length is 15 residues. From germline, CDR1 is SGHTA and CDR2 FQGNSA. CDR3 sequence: CASSLGGGRTGELFF. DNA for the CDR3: TGTGCCAGCAGCTTAGGTGGGGGACGGACCGGGGAGCTGTTTTTT.

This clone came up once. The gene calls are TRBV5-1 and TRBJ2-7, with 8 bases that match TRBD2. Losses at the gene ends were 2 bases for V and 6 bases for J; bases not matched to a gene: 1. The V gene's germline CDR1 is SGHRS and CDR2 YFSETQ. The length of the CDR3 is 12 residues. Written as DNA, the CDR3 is TGCGCCAGCAGCTTCAGCGGGGGCGAGCAGTACTTC. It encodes CASSFSGGEQYF.

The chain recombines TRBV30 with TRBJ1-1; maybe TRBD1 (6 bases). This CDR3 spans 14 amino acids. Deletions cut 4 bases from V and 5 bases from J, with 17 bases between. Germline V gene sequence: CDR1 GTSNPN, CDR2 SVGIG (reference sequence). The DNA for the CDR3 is TGTGCCTGGACCTTAAGGGGGGGAGAGACTGAAGCTTTCTTT. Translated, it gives CAWTLRGGETEAFF.

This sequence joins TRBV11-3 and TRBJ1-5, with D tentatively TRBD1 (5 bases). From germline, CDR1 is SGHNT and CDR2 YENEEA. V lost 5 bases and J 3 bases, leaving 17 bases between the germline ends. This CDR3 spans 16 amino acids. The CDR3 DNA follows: TGTGCCAGCAGCGCTTGGGGGGGGATCTTCAATCAGCCCCAGCATTTT. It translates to CASSAWGGIFNQPQHF.

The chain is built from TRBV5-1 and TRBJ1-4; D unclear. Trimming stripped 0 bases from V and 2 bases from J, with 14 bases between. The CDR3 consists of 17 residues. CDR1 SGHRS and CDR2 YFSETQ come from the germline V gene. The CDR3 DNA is TGCGCCAGCAGCTTGGCTGGGGTAGGGTTGACTAATGAAAAACTGTTTTTT. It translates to CASSLAGVGLTNEKLFF.

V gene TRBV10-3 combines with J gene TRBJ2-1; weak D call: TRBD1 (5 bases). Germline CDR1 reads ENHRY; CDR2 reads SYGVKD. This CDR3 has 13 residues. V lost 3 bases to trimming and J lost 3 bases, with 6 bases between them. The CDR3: CAISDDSYNEQFF. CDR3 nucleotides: TGTGCCATCAGTGATGACAGCTACAATGAGCAGTTCTTC.

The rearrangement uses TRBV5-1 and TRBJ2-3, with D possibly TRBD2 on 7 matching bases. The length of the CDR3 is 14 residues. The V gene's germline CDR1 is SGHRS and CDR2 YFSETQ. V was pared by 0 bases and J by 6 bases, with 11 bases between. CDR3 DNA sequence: TGCGCCAGCAGCTTGGAACGGGGGGCCGATACGCAGTATTTT. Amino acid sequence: CASSLERGADTQYF.

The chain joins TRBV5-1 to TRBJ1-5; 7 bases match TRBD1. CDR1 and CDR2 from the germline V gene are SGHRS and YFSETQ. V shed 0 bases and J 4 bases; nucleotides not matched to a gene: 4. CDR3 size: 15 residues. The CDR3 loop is CASSLAGQNNQPQHF. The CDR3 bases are TGCGCCAGCAGCTTGGCGGGACAGAATAATCAGCCCCAGCATTTT.

Here the CDR3 reads CASSPPKGQGAYGYTF. CDR3 DNA: TGTGCCAGTAGCCCGCCAAAGGGACAGGGGGCGTATGGCTACACCTTC. V gene TRBV19 combines with J gene TRBJ1-2, with 12 bases fitting TRBD1. This CDR3 is 16 amino acids long. The V segment lost 6 bases and the J segment 5 bases; nucleotides outside the gene matches: 10. The germline V gene encodes CDR1 LNHDA and CDR2 SQIVND (reference sequence).

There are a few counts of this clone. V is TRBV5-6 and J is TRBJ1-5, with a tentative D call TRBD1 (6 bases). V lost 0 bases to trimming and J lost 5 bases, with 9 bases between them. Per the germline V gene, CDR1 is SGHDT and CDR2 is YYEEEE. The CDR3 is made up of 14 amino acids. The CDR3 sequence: CASSLAGDHQPQHF. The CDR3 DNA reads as TGTGCCAGCAGCTTGGCAGGGGACCATCAGCCCCAGCATTTT.

DNA for the CDR3: TGTGCCAGCAGCAAAGCAGGGGCAGTATATGGCTACACCTTC. Protein sequence: CASSKAGAVYGYTF. The chain couples TRBV21-1 to TRBJ1-2; the tabulated D call, TRBD1, remains unverified against the DNA. TRBV21-1 is a recognized pseudogene. The CDR3 spans 14 residues.

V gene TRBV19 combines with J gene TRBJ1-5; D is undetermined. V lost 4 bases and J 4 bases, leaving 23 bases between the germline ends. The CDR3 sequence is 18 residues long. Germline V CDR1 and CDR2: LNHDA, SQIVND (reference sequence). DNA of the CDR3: TGTGCCAGTAGTAGTAAAGTCTGGCAGTCGGCGACGAATCAGCCCCAGCATTTT. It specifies CASSSKVWQSATNQPQHF.

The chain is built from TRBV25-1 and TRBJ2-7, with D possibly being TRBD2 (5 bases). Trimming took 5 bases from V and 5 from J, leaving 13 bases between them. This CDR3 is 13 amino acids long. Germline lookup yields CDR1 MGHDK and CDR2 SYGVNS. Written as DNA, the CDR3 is TGTGCCAGCAGTCACGGAGGCACCGACGAGCAGTACTTC. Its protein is CASSHGGTDEQYF.

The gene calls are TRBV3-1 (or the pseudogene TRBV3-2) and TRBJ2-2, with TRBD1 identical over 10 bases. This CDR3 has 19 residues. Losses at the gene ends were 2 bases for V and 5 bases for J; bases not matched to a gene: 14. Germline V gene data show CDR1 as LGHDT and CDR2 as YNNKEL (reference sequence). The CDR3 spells CASSQPRGQGYEVTGELFF. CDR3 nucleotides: TGTGCCAGCAGCCAACCCCGGGGACAGGGGTATGAAGTGACCGGGGAGCTGTTTTTT.

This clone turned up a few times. CDR3 nucleotide sequence: TGTGCCAGCAGCGCGAGGACGGCCTCCGGTGGCTACACCTTC. This sequence encodes CASSARTASGGYTF. The rearrangement uses TRBV2 and TRBJ1-2; D remains unclear. The germline V gene encodes CDR1 SNHLY and CDR2 FYNNEI. This CDR3 has 14 amino acids. The V end lost 6 bases, the J end lost 7 bases, and 18 bases lay between the germline ends.

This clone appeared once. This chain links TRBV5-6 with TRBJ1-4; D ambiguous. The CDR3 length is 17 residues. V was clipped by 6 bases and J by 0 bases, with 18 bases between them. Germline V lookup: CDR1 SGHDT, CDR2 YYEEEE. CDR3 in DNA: TGTGCCAGCACCCTGGGTCCGGCAGCCACAACTAATGAAAAACTGTTTTTT. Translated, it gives CASTLGPAATTNEKLFF.

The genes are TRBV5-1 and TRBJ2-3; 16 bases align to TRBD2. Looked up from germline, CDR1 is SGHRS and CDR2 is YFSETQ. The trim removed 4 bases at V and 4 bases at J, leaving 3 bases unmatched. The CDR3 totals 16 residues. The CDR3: CASSPGTSGRADTQYF. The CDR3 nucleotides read TGCGCCAGCAGCCCCGGGACTAGCGGGAGGGCAGATACGCAGTATTTT. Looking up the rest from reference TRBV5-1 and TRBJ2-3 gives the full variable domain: KAGVTQTPRYLIKTRGQQVTLSCSPISGHRSVSWYQQTPGQGLQFLFEYFSETQRNKGNFPGRFSGRQFSNSRSEMNVSTLELGDSALYLCASSPGTSGRADTQYFGPGTRLTVL.

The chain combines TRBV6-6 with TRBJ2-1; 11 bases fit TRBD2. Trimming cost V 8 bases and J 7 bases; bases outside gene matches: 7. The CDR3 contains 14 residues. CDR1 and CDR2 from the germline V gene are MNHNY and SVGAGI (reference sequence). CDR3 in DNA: TGTGCCAGCGATGGGACTAGCGGTGGTAATGAGCAGTTCTTC. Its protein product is CASDGTSGGNEQFF.

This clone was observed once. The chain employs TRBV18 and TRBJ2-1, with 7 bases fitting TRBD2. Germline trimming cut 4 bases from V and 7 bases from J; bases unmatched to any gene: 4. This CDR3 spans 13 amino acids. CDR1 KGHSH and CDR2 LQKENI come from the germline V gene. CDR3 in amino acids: CASSLGAGNEQFF. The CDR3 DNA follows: TGTGCCAGCTCACTAGGAGCGGGGAATGAGCAGTTCTTC.

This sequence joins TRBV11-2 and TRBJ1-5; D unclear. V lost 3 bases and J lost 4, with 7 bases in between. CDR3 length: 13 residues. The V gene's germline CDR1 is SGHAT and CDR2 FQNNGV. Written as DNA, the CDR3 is TGTGCCAGCAGCTTCGAGGCAAATCAGCCCCAGCATTTT. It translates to CASSFEANQPQHF.

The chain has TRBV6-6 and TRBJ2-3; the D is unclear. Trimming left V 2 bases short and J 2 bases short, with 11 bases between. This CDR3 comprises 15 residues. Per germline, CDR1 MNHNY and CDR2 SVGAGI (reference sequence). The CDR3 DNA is TGTGCCAGCAGTTACGCGGTCAGATACACAGATACGCAGTATTTT. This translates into CASSYAVRYTDTQYF.

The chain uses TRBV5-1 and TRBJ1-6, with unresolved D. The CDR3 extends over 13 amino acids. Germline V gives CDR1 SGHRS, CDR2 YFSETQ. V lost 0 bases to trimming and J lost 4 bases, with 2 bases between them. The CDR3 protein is CASSLEYNSPLHF. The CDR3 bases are TGCGCCAGCAGCTTGGAATATAATTCACCCCTCCACTTT.

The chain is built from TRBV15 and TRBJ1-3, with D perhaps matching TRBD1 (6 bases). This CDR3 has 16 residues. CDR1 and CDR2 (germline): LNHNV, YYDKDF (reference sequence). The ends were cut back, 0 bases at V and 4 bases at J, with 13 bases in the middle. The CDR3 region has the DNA TGTGCCACCAGCAGAGATGTAGGGGGGTGGGGAAACACCATATATTTT. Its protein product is CATSRDVGGWGNTIYF.

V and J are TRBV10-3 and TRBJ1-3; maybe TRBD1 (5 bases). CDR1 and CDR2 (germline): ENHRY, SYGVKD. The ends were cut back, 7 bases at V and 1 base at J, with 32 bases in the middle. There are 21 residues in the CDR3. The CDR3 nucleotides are TGTGCCATCACCGAGAAAGAGGGCCCTAGGGACTCCGGGGATTCTGGAAACACCATATATTTT. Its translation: CAITEKEGPRDSGDSGNTIYF.

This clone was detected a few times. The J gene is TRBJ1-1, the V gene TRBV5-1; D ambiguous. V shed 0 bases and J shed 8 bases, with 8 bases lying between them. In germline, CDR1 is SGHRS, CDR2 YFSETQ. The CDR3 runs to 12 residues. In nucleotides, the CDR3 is TGCGCCAGCAGCTTGGACACTACAGAAGCTTTCTTT. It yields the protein CASSLDTTEAFF.

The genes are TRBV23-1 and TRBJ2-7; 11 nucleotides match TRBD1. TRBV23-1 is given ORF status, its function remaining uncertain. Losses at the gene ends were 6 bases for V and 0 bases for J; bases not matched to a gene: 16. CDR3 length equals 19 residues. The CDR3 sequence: CASSHGGTGGRRSSYEQYF. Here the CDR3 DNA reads TGCGCCAGCAGCCATGGTGGGACAGGGGGTCGACGGAGCTCCTACGAGCAGTACTTC.

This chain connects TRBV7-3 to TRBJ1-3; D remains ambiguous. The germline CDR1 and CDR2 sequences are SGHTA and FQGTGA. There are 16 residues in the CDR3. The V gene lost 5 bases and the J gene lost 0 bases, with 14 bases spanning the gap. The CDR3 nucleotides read TGTGCCAGCAGCCTGCTGACGGGCAGCTCTGGAAACACCATATATTTT. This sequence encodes CASSLLTGSSGNTIYF.

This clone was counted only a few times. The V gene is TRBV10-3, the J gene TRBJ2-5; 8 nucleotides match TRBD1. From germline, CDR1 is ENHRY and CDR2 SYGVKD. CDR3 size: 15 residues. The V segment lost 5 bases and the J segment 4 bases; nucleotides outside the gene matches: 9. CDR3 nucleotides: TGTGCCATCAGTCAGGGAAATACAGGGGGAGAGACCCAGTACTTC. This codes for CAISQGNTGGETQYF.

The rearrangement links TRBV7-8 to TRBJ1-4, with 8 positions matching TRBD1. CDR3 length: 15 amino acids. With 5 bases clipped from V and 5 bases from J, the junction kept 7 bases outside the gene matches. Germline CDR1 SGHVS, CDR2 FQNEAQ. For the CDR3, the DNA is TGTGCCAGCAGCACACGGACAGGGTTAAATGAAAAACTGTTTTTT. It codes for CASSTRTGLNEKLFF.

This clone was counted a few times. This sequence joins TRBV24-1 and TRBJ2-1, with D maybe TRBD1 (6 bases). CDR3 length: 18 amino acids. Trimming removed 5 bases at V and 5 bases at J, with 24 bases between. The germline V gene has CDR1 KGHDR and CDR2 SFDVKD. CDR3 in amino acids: CATSVPPQNGGLHNEQFF. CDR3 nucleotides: TGTGCCACCAGTGTCCCGCCCCAGAATGGGGGCCTTCACAATGAGCAGTTCTTC.

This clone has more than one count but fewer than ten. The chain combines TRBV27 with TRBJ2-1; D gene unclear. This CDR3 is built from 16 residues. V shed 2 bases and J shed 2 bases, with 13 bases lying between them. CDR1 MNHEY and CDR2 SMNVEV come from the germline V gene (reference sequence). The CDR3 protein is CASSLVSSVAYNEQFF. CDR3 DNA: TGTGCCAGCAGTTTAGTTTCGTCGGTTGCCTACAATGAGCAGTTCTTC.

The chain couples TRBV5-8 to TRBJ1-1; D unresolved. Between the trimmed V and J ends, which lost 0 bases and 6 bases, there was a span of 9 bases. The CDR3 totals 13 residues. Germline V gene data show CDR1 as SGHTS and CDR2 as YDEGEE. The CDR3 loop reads CASSLEAYSEAFF. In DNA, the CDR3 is TGTGCCAGCAGCTTGGAGGCCTACTCTGAAGCTTTCTTT.